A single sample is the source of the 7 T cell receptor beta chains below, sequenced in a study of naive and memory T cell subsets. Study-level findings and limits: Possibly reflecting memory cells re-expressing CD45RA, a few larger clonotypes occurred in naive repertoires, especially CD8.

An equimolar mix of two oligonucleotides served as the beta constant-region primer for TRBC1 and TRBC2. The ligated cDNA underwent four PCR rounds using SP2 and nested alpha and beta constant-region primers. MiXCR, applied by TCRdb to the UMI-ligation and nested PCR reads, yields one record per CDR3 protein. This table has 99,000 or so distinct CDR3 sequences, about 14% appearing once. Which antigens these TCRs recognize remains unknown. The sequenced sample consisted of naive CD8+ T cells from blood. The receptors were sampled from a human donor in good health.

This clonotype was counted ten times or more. The CDR3 loop is CSARDLAAGTDTQYF. CDR3 bases: TGCAGTGCTAGAGATCTCGCGGCGGGCACAGATACGCAGTATTTT. This chain joins TRBV20-1 and TRBJ2-3; the D is unclear. The V and J ends lost 0 bases and 1 base respectively, with 11 bases between them. Germline CDR1 and CDR2: DFQATT and SNEGSKA (reference sequence). The CDR3 covers 15 residues.

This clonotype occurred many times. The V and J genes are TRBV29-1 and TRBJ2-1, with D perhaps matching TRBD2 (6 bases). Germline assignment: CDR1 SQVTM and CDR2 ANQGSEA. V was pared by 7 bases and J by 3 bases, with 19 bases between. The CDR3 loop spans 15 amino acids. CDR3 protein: CSDVSGRRYYNEQFF. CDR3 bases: TGCAGCGATGTCAGCGGGCGCAGATACTACAATGAGCAGTTCTTC.

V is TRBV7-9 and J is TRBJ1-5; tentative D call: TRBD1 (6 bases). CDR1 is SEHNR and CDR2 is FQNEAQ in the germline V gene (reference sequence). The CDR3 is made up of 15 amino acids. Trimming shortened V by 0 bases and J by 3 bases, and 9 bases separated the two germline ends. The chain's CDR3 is CASSLATGSNQPQHF. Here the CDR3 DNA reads TGTGCCAGCAGCTTAGCTACAGGGTCCAATCAGCCCCAGCATTTT.

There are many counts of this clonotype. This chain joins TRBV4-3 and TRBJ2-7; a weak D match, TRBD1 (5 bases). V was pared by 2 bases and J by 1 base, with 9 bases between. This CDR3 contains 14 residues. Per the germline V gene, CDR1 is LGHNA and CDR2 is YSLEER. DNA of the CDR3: TGCGCCAGCAGCCAACAGGGCTATTCCTACGAGCAGTACTTC. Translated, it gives CASSQQGYSYEQYF.

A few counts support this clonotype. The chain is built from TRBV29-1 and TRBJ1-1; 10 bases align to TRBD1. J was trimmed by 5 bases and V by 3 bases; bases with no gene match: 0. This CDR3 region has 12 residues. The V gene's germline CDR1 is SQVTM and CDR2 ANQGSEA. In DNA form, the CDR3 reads TGCAGCGTTGAGGGACAGGGGACTGAAGCTTTCTTT. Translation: CSVEGQGTEAFF.

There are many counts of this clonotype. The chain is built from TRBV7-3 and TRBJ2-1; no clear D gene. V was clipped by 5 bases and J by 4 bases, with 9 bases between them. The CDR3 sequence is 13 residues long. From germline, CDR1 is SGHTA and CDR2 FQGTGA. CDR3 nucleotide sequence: TGTGCCAGCAGCCAAGACCCGTACAATGAGCAGTTCTTC. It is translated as CASSQDPYNEQFF.

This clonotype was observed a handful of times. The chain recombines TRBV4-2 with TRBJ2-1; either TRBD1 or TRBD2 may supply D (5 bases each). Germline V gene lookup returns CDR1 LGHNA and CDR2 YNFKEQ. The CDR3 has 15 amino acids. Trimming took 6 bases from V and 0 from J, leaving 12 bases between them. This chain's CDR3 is CASRQDSTSYNEQFF. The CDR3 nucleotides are TGTGCCAGCAGACAGGACTCTACCTCCTACAATGAGCAGTTCTTC.